The clone carrying this T cell receptor (beta chain) was counted a few times. The source of the sample is a study of T cells after yellow fever vaccination. In the study overall: Fractions with few cells were prepared using SMART-Seq v4 Ultra Low Input.

TCRdb itself ran the 5' RACE reads through MiXCR, one entry per CDR3 protein. The data show 500,000 to 650,000 distinct CDR3 sequences, about 13% seen once. The germline V and J ends were trimmed by 2 bases and 2 bases, with 16 bases remaining between them. In germline, CDR1 is SGHRS, CDR2 YFSETQ. The CDR3 contains 16 residues. This sample comprised PBMCs, obtained on the day of the yellow fever booster vaccination. The gene calls are TRBV5-1 and TRBJ1-2; a weak D match, TRBD1 (5 bases). This TCR was sampled from a man under 40 who received the YFV17D yellow fever vaccine. The DNA of the CDR3 is TGCGCCAGCAGCTTCCTCGCCGCGCAGGGCAACTATGGCTACACCTTC. It specifies CASSFLAAQGNYGYTF.